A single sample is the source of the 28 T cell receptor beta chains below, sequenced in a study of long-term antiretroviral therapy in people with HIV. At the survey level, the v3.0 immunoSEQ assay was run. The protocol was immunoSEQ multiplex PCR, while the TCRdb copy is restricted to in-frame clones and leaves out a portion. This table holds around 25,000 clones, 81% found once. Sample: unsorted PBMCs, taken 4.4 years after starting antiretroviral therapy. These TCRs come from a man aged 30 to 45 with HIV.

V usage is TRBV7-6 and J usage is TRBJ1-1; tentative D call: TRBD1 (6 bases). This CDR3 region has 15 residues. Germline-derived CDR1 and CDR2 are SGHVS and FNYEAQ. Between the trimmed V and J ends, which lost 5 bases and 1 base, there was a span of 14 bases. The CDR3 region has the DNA TGTGCCAGCAGCCGAGAACCCAGGGGGAACACTGAAGCTTTCTTT. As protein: CASSREPRGNTEAFF.

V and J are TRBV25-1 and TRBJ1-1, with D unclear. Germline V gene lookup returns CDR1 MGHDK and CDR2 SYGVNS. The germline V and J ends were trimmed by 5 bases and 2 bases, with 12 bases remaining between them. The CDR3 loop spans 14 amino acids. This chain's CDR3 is CASSPLTGNTEAFF. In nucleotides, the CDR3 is TGTGCCAGCAGTCCCCTGACTGGAAACACTGAAGCTTTCTTT.

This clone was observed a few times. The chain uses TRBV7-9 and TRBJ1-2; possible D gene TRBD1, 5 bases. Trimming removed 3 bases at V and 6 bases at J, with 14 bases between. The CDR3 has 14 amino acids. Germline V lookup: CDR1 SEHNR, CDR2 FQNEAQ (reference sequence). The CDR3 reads CASSLGGQGDGYTF. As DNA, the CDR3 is TGTGCCAGCAGCTTGGGTGGGCAGGGAGATGGCTACACCTTC.

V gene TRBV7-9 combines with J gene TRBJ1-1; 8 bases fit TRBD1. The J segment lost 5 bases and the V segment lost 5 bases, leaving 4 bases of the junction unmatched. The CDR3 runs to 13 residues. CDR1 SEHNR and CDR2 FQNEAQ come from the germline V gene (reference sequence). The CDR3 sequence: CASSRRTGTEAFF. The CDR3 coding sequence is TGTGCCAGCAGCCGGAGGACAGGGACTGAAGCTTTCTTT.

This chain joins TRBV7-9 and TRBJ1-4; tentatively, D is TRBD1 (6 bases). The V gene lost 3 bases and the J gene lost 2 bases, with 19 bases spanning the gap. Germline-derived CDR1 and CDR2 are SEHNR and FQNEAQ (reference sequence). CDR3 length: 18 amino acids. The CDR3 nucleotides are TGTGCCAGCAGCTTTACCAATTTGTACAGGGCCACTAATGAAAAACTGTTTTTT. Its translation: CASSFTNLYRATNEKLFF.

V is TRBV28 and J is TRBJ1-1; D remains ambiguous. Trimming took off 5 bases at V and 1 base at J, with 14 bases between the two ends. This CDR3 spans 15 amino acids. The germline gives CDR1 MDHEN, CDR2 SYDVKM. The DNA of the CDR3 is TGTGCCAGCAGTCCAGTCCTAGGGAGGAACACTGAAGCTTTCTTT. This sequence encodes CASSPVLGRNTEAFF.

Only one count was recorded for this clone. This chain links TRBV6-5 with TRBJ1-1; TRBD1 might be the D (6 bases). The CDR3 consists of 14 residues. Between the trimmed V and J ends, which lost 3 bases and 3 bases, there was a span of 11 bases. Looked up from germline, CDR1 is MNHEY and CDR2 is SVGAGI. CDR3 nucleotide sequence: TGTGCCAGCAGTTATAGGGAGGGGGACACTGAAGCTTTCTTT. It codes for CASSYREGDTEAFF.

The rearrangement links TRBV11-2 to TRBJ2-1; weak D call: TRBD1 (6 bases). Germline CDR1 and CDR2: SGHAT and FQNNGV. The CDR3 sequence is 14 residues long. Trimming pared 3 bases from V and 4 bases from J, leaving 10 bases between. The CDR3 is CASSFSGQYNEQFF. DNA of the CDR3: TGTGCCAGCAGCTTTAGTGGACAGTACAATGAGCAGTTCTTC.

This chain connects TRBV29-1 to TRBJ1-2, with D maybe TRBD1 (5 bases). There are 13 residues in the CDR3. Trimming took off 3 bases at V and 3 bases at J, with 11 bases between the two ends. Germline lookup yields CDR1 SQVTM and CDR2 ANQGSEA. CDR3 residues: CSVDARGDYGYTF. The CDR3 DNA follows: TGCAGCGTTGACGCCCGGGGGGACTATGGCTACACCTTC.

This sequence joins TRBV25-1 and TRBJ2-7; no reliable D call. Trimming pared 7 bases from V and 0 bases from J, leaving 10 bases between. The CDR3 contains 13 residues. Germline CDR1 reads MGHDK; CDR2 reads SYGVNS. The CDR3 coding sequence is TGTGCCAGCATTCCCGGTGGCTCCTACGAGCAGTACTTC. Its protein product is CASIPGGSYEQYF.

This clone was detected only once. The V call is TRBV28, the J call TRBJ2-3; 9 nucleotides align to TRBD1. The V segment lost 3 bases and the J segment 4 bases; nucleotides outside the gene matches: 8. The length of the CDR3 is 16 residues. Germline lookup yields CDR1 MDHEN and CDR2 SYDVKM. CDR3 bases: TGTGCCAGCAGTTTTCAGCCGGGACAGGGATCAGATACGCAGTATTTT. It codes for CASSFQPGQGSDTQYF.

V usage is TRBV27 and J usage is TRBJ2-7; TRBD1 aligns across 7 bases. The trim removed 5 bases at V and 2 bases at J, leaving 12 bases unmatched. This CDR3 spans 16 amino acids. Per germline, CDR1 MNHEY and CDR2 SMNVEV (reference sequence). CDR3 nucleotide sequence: TGTGCCAGCAGTATGGGAACGGGACAGAGAACCTACGAGCAGTACTTC. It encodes CASSMGTGQRTYEQYF.

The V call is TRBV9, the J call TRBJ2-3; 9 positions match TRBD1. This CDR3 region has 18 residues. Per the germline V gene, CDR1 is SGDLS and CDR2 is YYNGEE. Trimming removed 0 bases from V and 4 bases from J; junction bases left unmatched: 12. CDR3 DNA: TGTGCCAGCAGCGTAGGGACAGGGGACTGGCAGGGGGCAGATACGCAGTATTTT. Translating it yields CASSVGTGDWQGADTQYF.

In DNA, the CDR3 is TGTGCCAGCAGTTTCCTGATAGGCCTGAACACTGAAGCTTTCTTT. Its translation is CASSFLIGLNTEAFF. The chain has TRBV6-6 and TRBJ1-1; D gene ambiguous. In germline, CDR1 is MNHNY, CDR2 SVGAGI (reference sequence). Trimming stripped 4 bases from V and 0 bases from J, with 12 bases between. The CDR3 totals 15 residues.

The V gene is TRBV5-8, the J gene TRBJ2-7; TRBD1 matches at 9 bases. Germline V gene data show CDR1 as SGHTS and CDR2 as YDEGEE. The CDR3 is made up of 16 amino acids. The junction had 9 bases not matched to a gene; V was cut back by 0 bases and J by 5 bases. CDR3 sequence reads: CASSLVPGTGFHEQYF. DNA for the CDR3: TGTGCCAGCAGCTTGGTCCCTGGGACAGGGTTCCACGAGCAGTACTTC.

CDR3 coding DNA: TGTGCTAGTGGTCGAGACAGGACCAATCAGCCCCAGCATTTT. Protein sequence: CASGRDRTNQPQHF. V gene TRBV12-5 combines with J gene TRBJ1-5; the D gene is possibly TRBD1 (6 bases). V dropped 5 bases and J dropped 3 bases, with 11 bases sitting between them. The CDR3 is made up of 14 amino acids. Germline loops: CDR1 LGHNT, CDR2 FRNRAP.

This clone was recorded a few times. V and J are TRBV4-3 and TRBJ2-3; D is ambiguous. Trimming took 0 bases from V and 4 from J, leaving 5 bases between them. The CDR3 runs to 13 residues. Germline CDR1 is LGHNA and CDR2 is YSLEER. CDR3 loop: CASSQDVSDTQYF. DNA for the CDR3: TGCGCCAGCAGCCAAGACGTCTCAGATACGCAGTATTTT.

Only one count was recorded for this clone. The CDR3 bases are TGTGCCAGTAGGGGGTACAGGGTCGACTATGGCTACACCTTC. It codes for CASRGYRVDYGYTF. This chain links TRBV19 with TRBJ1-2, with D maybe TRBD1 (6 bases). Germline CDR1 LNHDA, CDR2 SQIVND (reference sequence). This CDR3 comprises 14 residues. V was cut by 6 bases and J by 3 bases, with 14 bases left in between.

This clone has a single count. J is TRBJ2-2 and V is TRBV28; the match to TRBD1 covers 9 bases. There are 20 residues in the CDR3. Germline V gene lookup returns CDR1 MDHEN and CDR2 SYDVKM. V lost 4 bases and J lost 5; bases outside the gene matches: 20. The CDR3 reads CASSSIPGQGPLILTGELFF. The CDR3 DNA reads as TGTGCCAGCAGTTCAATCCCGGGACAGGGTCCCCTGATTCTGACCGGGGAGCTGTTTTTT.

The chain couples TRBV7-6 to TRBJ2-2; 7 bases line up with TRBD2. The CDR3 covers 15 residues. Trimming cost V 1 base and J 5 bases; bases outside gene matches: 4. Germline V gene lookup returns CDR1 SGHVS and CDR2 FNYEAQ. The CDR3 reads CASSLGEAGTGELFF. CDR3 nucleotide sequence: TGTGCCAGCAGCTTAGGAGAAGCGGGGACCGGGGAGCTGTTTTTT. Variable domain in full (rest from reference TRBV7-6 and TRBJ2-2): GAGVSQSPRYKVTKRGQDVALRCDPISGHVSLYWYRQALGQGPEFLTYFNYEAQQDKSGLPNDRFSAERPEGSISTLTIQRTEQRDSAMYRCASSLGEAGTGELFFGEGSRLTVL.

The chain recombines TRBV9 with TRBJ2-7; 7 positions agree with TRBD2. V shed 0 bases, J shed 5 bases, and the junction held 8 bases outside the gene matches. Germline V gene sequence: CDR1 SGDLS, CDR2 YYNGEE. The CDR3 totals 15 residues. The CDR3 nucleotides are TGTGCCAGCAGCGTAGATTCGGGAGGTCTCAACGAGCAGTACTTC. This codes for CASSVDSGGLNEQYF.

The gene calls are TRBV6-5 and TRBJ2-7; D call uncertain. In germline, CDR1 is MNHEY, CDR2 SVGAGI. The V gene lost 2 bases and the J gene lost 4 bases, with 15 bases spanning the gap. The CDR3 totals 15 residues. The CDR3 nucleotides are TGTGCCAGCAGTTACAAAGGCCTCCCCCCGTACGAGCAGTACTTC. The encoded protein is CASSYKGLPPYEQYF.

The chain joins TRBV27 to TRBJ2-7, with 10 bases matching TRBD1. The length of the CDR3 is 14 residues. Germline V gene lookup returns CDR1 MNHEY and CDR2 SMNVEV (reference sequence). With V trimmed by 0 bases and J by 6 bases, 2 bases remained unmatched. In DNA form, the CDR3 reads TGTGCCAGCAGTTTATCGGGGACAGGGGTCGAGCAGTACTTC. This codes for CASSLSGTGVEQYF.

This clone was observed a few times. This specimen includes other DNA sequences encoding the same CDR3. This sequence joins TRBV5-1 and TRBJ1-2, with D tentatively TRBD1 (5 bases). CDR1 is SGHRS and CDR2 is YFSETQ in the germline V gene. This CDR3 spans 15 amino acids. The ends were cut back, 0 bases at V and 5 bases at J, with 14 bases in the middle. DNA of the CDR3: TGCGCCAGCAGCTTGGAGTTTTCAGGGAATTATGGCTACACCTTC. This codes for CASSLEFSGNYGYTF.

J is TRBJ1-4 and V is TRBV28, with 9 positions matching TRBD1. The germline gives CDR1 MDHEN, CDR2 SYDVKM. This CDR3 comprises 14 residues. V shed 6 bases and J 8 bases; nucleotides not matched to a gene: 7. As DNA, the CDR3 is TGTGCCAGCAGCACAGGGGGCTGGGGAGAAAAACTGTTTTTT. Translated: CASSTGGWGEKLFF. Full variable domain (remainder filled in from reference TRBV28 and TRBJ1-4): DVKVTQSSRYLVKRTGEKVFLECVQDMDHENMFWYRQDPGLGLRLIYFSYDVKMKEKGDIPEGYSVSREKKERFSLILESASTNQTSMYLCASSTGGWGEKLFFGSGTQLSVL.

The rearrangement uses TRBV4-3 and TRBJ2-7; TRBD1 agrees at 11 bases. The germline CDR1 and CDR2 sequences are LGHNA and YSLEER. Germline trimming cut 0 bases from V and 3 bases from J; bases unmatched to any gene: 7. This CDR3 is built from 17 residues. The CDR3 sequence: CASSQDWGDRGNYEQYF. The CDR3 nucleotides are TGCGCCAGCAGCCAAGATTGGGGGGACAGGGGGAACTACGAGCAGTACTTC.

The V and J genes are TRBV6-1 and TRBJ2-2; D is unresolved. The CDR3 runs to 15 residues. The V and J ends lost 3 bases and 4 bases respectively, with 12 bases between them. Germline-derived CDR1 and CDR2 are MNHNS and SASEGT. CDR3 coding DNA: TGTGCCAGCAGTGATCCCAGCCGTTCCACCGGGGAGCTGTTTTTT. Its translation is CASSDPSRSTGELFF.

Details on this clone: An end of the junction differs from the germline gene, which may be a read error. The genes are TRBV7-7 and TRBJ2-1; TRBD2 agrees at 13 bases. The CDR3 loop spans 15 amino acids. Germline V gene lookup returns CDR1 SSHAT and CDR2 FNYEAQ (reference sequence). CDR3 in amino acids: CASSFGLAGVNEQFF. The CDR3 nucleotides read TGTGCTAGCAGCTTCGGACTAGCGGGAGTCAATGAGCAGTTCTTC.